These 23 T cell receptor beta chains were sequenced from one sample in a study of blood T cell repertoires in COVID-19. Sequencing used immunoSEQ multiplex PCR; TCRdb keeps in-frame clones, though not all of them. The table has about 160,000 clones, 60% to 85% seen once. The sequenced sample was peripheral blood. The source of these receptors is an older man with acute or convalescent COVID-19.

The chain carries TRBV2 and TRBJ2-2; 10 bases align to TRBD2. The CDR3 loop spans 18 amino acids. V lost 3 bases to trimming and J lost 2 bases; unmatched junction nucleotides: 9. Germline V lookup: CDR1 SNHLY, CDR2 FYNNEI. The CDR3 nucleotides read TGTGCCAGCAGTGAGACCCTAGCGGGGGAAGTCAACACCGGGGAGCTGTTTTTT. It codes for CASSETLAGEVNTGELFF. Full variable domain (outside the CDR3, taken from reference TRBV2 and TRBJ2-2): EPEVTQTPSHQVTQMGQEVILRCVPISNHLYFYWYRQILGQKVEFLVSFYNNEISEKSEIFDDQFSVERPDGSNFTLKIRSTKLEDSAMYFCASSETLAGEVNTGELFFGEGSRLTVL.

This clone has only one observation. The chain is built from TRBV5-4 and TRBJ2-5; D might be TRBD1 (6 bases). CDR3 length: 15 residues. Germline V gene data show CDR1 as SGHNT and CDR2 as YYREEE (reference sequence). V dropped 0 bases and J dropped 2 bases, with 11 bases sitting between them. As DNA, the CDR3 is TGTGCCAGCAGCTTGGGGTTGGACAGACAAGAGACCCAGTACTTC. This translates into CASSLGLDRQETQYF.

The rearrangement uses TRBV7-6 and TRBJ2-3; 10 nucleotides agree with TRBD2. The CDR3 is 16 amino acids. The junction had 8 bases not matched to a gene; V was cut back by 5 bases and J by 3 bases. CDR1 SGHVS and CDR2 FNYEAQ come from the germline V gene. The CDR3 DNA sequence: TGTGCCAGCAGCCCGGCTAGCGGGGGTGGGACAGATACGCAGTATTTT. It yields the protein CASSPASGGGTDTQYF.

The chain links TRBV18 to TRBJ2-7, with 7 bases that match TRBD1. Per germline, CDR1 KGHSH and CDR2 LQKENI. The V gene end was trimmed by 5 bases and the J gene end by 0 bases; junction bases not matched to a gene: 4. There are 14 residues in the CDR3. The CDR3 sequence: CASSATGSSYEQYF. The CDR3 DNA reads TGTGCCAGCTCAGCGACAGGGAGCTCCTACGAGCAGTACTTC. Supplemented by reference TRBV18 and TRBJ2-7, the full variable domain reads NAGVMQNPRHLVRRRGQEARLRCSPMKGHSHVYWYRQLPEEGLKFMVYLQKENIIDESGMPKERFSAEFPKEGPSILRIQQVVRGDSAAYFCASSATGSSYEQYFGPGTRLTVT.

This chain uses TRBV25-1 with TRBJ1-1, with TRBD1 matching over 10 bases. With V trimmed by 8 bases and J by 4 bases, 4 bases remained unmatched. The CDR3 has 13 amino acids. Germline-derived CDR1 and CDR2 are MGHDK and SYGVNS. In nucleotides, the CDR3 is TGTGCCAGCTGCGGACAGGGGGGCACTGAAGCTTTCTTT. Amino acids: CASCGQGGTEAFF.

This clone was seen repeatedly, ten times or more. The V gene is TRBV28, the J gene TRBJ1-3; 7 nucleotides align to TRBD1. From germline, CDR1 is MDHEN and CDR2 SYDVKM. This CDR3 comprises 21 residues. V gave up 3 bases and J gave up 2 bases; unmatched junction bases: 22. CDR3: CASSFGPPVETGLFTGNTIYF. In DNA, the CDR3 is TGTGCCAGCAGTTTTGGCCCTCCGGTGGAGACAGGGTTGTTTACTGGAAACACCATATATTTT.

This clone was detected only a few times. V and J are TRBV4-2 and TRBJ2-7; D is perhaps TRBD1 (7 bases). V lost 0 bases to trimming and J lost 5 bases, with 11 bases between them. In germline, CDR1 is LGHNA, CDR2 YNFKEQ. This CDR3 is built from 14 residues. The chain's CDR3 is CASSQDTRGDEQYF. CDR3 DNA sequence: TGTGCCAGCAGCCAAGATACCAGGGGGGACGAGCAGTACTTC.

The chain has TRBV27 and TRBJ2-5, with a tentative D call TRBD2 (5 bases). The CDR3 consists of 15 residues. Germline V CDR1 and CDR2: MNHEY, SMNVEV (reference sequence). Trimming removed 5 bases from V and 7 bases from J, with 20 bases in between. CDR3 sequence: CASSASGSGVGTQYF. Here the CDR3 DNA reads TGTGCCAGCAGTGCATCGGGATCTGGGGTGGGGACCCAGTACTTC.

This clone appeared once. The genes are TRBV7-9 and TRBJ1-4; tentatively, D is TRBD1 (5 bases). Germline CDR1 reads SEHNR; CDR2 reads FQNEAQ (reference sequence). Trimming pared 0 bases from V and 7 bases from J, leaving 15 bases between. This CDR3 spans 16 amino acids. CDR3 residues: CASSLAGGYTAEKLFF. The CDR3 bases are TGTGCCAGCAGCTTAGCGGGGGGGTATACAGCTGAAAAACTGTTTTTT.

The genes are TRBV18 and TRBJ2-2, with TRBD2 identical over 10 bases. J gave up 0 bases and V 1 base, and 2 bases lay outside the gene matches. The CDR3 sequence is 17 residues long. Germline V gene lookup returns CDR1 KGHSH and CDR2 LQKENI. DNA of the CDR3: TGTGCCAGCTCACCACGGACTAGCGGCCCGAACACCGGGGAGCTGTTTTTT. Protein: CASSPRTSGPNTGELFF.

This clone was found a few times. The chain joins TRBV27 to TRBJ1-2; 11 nucleotides match TRBD1. CDR3 size: 15 residues. CDR1 and CDR2 (germline): MNHEY, SMNVEV (reference sequence). After removal of 3 bases from V and 8 bases from J, the junction contained 8 bases not matched to a gene. This chain's CDR3 is CASSFSGTGGVGYTF. The CDR3 DNA is TGTGCCAGCAGTTTTTCGGGGACAGGGGGTGTGGGCTACACCTTC.

The genes are TRBV28 and TRBJ2-1; D is unclear. This CDR3 region has 12 residues. Germline CDR1 is MDHEN and CDR2 is SYDVKM. Deletions cut 2 bases from V and 9 bases from J, with 8 bases between. DNA of the CDR3: TGTGCCAGCAGTTTAATGATCGGTGAGCAGTTCTTC. Translation: CASSLMIGEQFF.

This chain links TRBV6-1 with TRBJ2-1; the D gene is possibly TRBD2 (6 bases). This CDR3 contains 15 residues. Germline CDR1 reads MNHNS; CDR2 reads SASEGT. With 0 bases removed from V and 5 bases from J, the gap between germline ends came to 11 bases. CDR3 sequence reads: CASSEANSGHNEQFF. CDR3 in DNA: TGTGCCAGCAGTGAAGCTAATAGCGGACACAATGAGCAGTTCTTC.

This rearrangement joins TRBV24-1 to TRBJ1-4, with D hard to call. The ends were cut back, 3 bases at V and 10 bases at J, with 11 bases in the middle. CDR1 and CDR2 (germline): KGHDR, SFDVKD. This CDR3 is 13 amino acids long. CDR3 sequence (DNA): TGTGCCACCAGTGATCCCTCCCTCCGAAAACTGTTTTTT. Protein: CATSDPSLRKLFF.

This chain uses TRBV7-2 with TRBJ2-2, with TRBD2 matching over 8 bases. V lost 5 bases to trimming and J lost 5 bases; unmatched junction nucleotides: 7. CDR3 size: 15 residues. Looked up from germline, CDR1 is SGHTA and CDR2 is FQGNSA. In DNA, the CDR3 is TGTGCCAGCAGCGCCCGGGGGGGGAAAACCGGGGAGCTGTTTTTT. Protein product: CASSARGGKTGELFF.

This clone was detected only once. The V and J genes are TRBV5-8 and TRBJ1-2, with D perhaps matching TRBD1 (6 bases). Trimming cost V 2 bases and J 8 bases, with 10 bases left between them. The CDR3 spans 12 residues. Germline V gives CDR1 SGHTS, CDR2 YDEGEE. The CDR3 nucleotides are TGTGCCAGCAGCTTCACCAGGGGAGGCTACACCTTC. This translates into CASSFTRGGYTF.

The chain combines TRBV2 with TRBJ2-1; D might be TRBD2 (6 bases). Germline CDR1 and CDR2: SNHLY and FYNNEI. V lost 7 bases, J lost 1 base, and 20 bases lay in between. This CDR3 contains 17 residues. Here the CDR3 DNA reads TGTGCCAGCAACCTATTACCCGGGAGCTTATCCTACAATGAGCAGTTCTTC. Protein product: CASNLLPGSLSYNEQFF.

The rearrangement uses TRBV5-1 and TRBJ2-2; 8 bases match TRBD2. V shed 5 bases, J shed 4 bases, and the junction held 4 bases outside the gene matches. Germline lookup yields CDR1 SGHRS and CDR2 YFSETQ. The CDR3 loop spans 14 amino acids. In nucleotides, the CDR3 is TGCGCCAGCAGACTAGCGGTGCTCACCGGGGAGCTGTTTTTT. This sequence encodes CASRLAVLTGELFF. Filled out from reference TRBV5-1 and TRBJ2-2, the complete variable domain reads KAGVTQTPRYLIKTRGQQVTLSCSPISGHRSVSWYQQTPGQGLQFLFEYFSETQRNKGNFPGRFSGRQFSNSRSEMNVSTLELGDSALYLCASRLAVLTGELFFGEGSRLTVL.

The V and J genes are TRBV5-1 and TRBJ1-5, with 8 bases lining up with TRBD1. V lost 4 bases, J lost 4 bases, and 4 bases stayed unmatched. The CDR3 has 14 residues. Germline values: CDR1 SGHRS, CDR2 YFSETQ. The CDR3 loop is CASSTGQVNQPQHF. CDR3 DNA: TGCGCCAGCAGCACGGGACAGGTGAATCAGCCCCAGCATTTT.

CDR3 coding DNA: TGTGCCACCGACGACAAAGCAATGAACACTGAAGCTTTCTTT. Its protein is CATDDKAMNTEAFF. The genes are TRBV6-5 and TRBJ1-1; D ambiguous. The CDR3 runs to 14 residues. Germline V gene lookup returns CDR1 MNHEY and CDR2 SVGAGI. The V end lost 10 bases, the J end lost 0 bases, and 15 bases lay between the germline ends.

The chain carries TRBV9 and TRBJ2-7, with 8 bases that match TRBD2. The CDR3 contains 15 residues. From germline, CDR1 is SGDLS and CDR2 YYNGEE. V trimming: 4 bases; J trimming: 5 bases; junction bases outside the gene matches: 11. CDR3 in DNA: TGTGCCAGCAGCACTGGGGGGGGACTAGGGAACGAGCAGTACTTC. Translating gives CASSTGGGLGNEQYF.

This clone came up a few times. CDR3 sequence (DNA): TGTGCCAGCAGTTTGGGGGGACAGGGGGCAGAGACCCAGTACTTC. It codes for CASSLGGQGAETQYF. The rearrangement uses TRBV28 and TRBJ2-5; 12 nucleotides match TRBD1. The ends lost 3 bases at V and 4 bases at J; junction bases unmatched: 3. CDR3 size: 15 residues. From germline, CDR1 is MDHEN and CDR2 SYDVKM.

V usage is TRBV6-5 and J usage is TRBJ1-6; tentatively, D is TRBD1 (6 bases). The germline gives CDR1 MNHEY, CDR2 SVGAGI. Trimming took off 5 bases at V and 10 bases at J, with 12 bases between the two ends. This CDR3 contains 13 residues. This chain's CDR3 is CASSTTQGSPLHF. CDR3 sequence (DNA): TGTGCCAGCAGTACCACACAGGGATCACCCCTCCACTTT.